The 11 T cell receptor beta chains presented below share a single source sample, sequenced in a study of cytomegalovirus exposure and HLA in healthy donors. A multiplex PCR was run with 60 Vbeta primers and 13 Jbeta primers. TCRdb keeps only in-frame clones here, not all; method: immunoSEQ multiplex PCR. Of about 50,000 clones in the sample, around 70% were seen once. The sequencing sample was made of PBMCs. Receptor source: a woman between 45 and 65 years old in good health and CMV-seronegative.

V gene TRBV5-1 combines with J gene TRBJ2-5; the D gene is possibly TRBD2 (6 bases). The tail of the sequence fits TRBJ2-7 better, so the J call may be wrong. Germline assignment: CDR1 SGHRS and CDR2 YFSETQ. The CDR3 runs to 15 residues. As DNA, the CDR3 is TGCGCCAGCAGATACGGGTGGGGGGTCTCGAGCGAGCAGTACTTC. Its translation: CASRYGWGVSSEQYF.

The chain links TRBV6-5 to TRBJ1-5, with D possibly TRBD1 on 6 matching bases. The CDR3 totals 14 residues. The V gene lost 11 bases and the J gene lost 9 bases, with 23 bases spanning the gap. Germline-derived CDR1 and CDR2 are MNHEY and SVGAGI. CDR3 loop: CAVPLGHRNRPQHF. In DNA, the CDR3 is TGTGCCGTACCTTTGGGACATCGGAACAGGCCCCAGCATTTT.

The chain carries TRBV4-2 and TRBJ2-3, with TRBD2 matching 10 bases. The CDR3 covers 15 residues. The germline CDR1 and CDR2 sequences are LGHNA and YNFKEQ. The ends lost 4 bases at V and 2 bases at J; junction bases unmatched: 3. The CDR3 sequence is CASSRTSGSTDTQYF. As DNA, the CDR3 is TGTGCCAGCAGCCGGACTAGCGGATCCACAGATACGCAGTATTTT.

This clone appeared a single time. CDR3 sequence reads: CASSLGGANTEAFF. The CDR3 coding sequence is TGTGCCAGCAGCTTAGGCGGGGCCAACACTGAAGCTTTCTTT. The chain combines TRBV9 with TRBJ1-1, with a tentative D call TRBD1 (5 bases). V was clipped by 4 bases and J by 2 bases, with 12 bases between them. Germline-derived CDR1 and CDR2 are SGDLS and YYNGEE. The CDR3 length is 14 residues.

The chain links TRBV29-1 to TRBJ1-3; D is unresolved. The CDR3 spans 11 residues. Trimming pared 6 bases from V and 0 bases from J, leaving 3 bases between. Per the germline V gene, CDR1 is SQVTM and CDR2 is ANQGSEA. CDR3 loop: CSVFSGNTIYF. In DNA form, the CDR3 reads TGCAGCGTCTTCTCTGGAAACACCATATATTTT.

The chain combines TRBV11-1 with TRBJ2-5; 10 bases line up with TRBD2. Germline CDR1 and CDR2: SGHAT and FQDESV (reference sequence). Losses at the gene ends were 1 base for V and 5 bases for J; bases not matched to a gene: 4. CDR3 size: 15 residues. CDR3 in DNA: TGTGCCAGCAGCTTAGGGACTAGCGGTGTGGAGACCCAGTACTTC. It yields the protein CASSLGTSGVETQYF.

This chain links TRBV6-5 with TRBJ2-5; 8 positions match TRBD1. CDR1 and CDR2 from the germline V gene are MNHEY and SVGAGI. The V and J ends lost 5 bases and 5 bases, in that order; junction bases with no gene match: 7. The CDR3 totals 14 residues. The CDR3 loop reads CASSRTGPRETQYF. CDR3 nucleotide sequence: TGTGCCAGCAGTCGGACAGGGCCGAGGGAGACCCAGTACTTC.

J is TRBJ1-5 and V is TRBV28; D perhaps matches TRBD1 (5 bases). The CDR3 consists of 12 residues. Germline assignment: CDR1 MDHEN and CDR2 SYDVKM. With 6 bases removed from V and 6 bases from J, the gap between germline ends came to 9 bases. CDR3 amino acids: CASSDQGQPQHF. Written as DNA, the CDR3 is TGTGCCAGCAGCGACCAGGGTCAGCCCCAGCATTTT.

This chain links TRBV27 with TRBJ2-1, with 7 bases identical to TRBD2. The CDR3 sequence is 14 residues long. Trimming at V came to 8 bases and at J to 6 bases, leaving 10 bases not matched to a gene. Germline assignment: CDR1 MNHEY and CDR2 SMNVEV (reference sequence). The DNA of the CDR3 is TGTGCCAGCTCCGGCCCATCGGGGGGCAATGAGCAGTTCTTC. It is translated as CASSGPSGGNEQFF.

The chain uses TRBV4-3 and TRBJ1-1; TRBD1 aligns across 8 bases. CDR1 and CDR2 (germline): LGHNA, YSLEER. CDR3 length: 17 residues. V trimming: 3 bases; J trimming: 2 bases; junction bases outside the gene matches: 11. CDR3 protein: CASSHAPGQELNTEAFF. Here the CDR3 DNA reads TGCGCCAGCAGCCATGCACCGGGACAGGAACTTAACACTGAAGCTTTCTTT.

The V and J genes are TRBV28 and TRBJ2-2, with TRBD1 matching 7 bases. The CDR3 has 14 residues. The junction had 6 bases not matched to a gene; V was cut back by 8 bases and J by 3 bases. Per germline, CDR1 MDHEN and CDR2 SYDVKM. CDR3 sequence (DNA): TGTGCCAGCCGGACAGACAGGGACACCGGGGAGCTGTTTTTT. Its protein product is CASRTDRDTGELFF.